The 23 T cell receptor beta chains below were found in one sample sequenced in a study of shared clonotypes between healthy human individuals. TCRdb's table, derived via immunoSEQ multiplex PCR, lists solely in-frame clones and lacks some. The sample yields more than 2 million clones, approximately 94% seen once. Sequenced input: naive CD4+ T cells sorted from blood. Subset of the sample: CD45RA+ positively selected. These receptors were obtained from a man aged 18 to 35 in good health.

This rearrangement joins TRBV10-3 to TRBJ2-7; 9 bases align to TRBD1. Looked up from germline, CDR1 is ENHRY and CDR2 is SYGVKD. V was pared by 3 bases and J by 2 bases, with 11 bases of the junction left unmatched. The length of the CDR3 is 17 residues. CDR3 DNA: TGTGCCATCAGTGAAGGCCGACAGGGGGTTGTCCCCTACGAGCAGTACTTC. As protein: CAISEGRQGVVPYEQYF.

The chain couples TRBV7-6 to TRBJ2-7; TRBD2 matches at 11 bases. The V gene's germline CDR1 is SGHVS and CDR2 FNYEAQ. With 5 bases clipped from V and 6 bases from J, the junction kept 9 bases outside the gene matches. This CDR3 is built from 15 residues. The CDR3 region has the DNA TGTGCCAGCAGCACCTCTAGCGGGAGGTTTGCCGAGCAGTACTTC. This codes for CASSTSSGRFAEQYF.

The CDR3 spells CASSRDRVFATNEKLFF. The CDR3 DNA is TGTGCCAGCAGCCGGGACAGGGTTTTCGCAACTAATGAAAAACTGTTTTTT. The chain carries TRBV28 and TRBJ1-4; 9 bases match TRBD1. Per the germline V gene, CDR1 is MDHEN and CDR2 is SYDVKM. The CDR3 length is 17 residues. V shed 6 bases, J shed 0 bases, and the junction held 8 bases outside the gene matches.

This chain links TRBV2 with TRBJ1-6, with a tentative D call TRBD1 (5 bases). Per the germline V gene, CDR1 is SNHLY and CDR2 is FYNNEI. Trimming stripped 1 base from V and 9 bases from J, with 13 bases between. There are 15 residues in the CDR3. The CDR3 here is CASSEEGPRPSPLHF. The CDR3 nucleotides read TGTGCCAGCAGTGAAGAGGGGCCACGACCTTCACCCCTCCACTTT. The variable domain in full, with the rest retrieved from reference TRBV2 and TRBJ1-6, is EPEVTQTPSHQVTQMGQEVILRCVPISNHLYFYWYRQILGQKVEFLVSFYNNEISEKSEIFDDQFSVERPDGSNFTLKIRSTKLEDSAMYFCASSEEGPRPSPLHFGNGTRLTVT.

The genes are TRBV11-2 and TRBJ1-2, with D maybe TRBD1 (6 bases). The CDR3 runs to 14 residues. Per germline, CDR1 SGHAT and CDR2 FQNNGV. Trimming shortened V by 5 bases and J by 7 bases, and 17 bases separated the two germline ends. The CDR3 sequence is CASSPRPGEAGYTF. The CDR3, as DNA: TGTGCCAGCAGCCCGAGGCCAGGGGAGGCTGGCTACACCTTC.

The genes are TRBV7-9 and TRBJ2-7, with TRBD1 as a possible D gene (6 bases). Trimming took 2 bases from V and 4 from J, leaving 18 bases between them. This CDR3 has 16 amino acids. Germline loops: CDR1 SEHNR, CDR2 FQNEAQ (reference sequence). CDR3 residues: CASSLKGLGARYEQYF. CDR3 DNA: TGTGCCAGCAGCTTAAAGGGCCTGGGGGCGAGATACGAGCAGTACTTC.

The chain is built from TRBV7-2 and TRBJ2-3; D remains unclear. The V gene's germline CDR1 is SGHTA and CDR2 FQGNSA. Trimming removed 1 base at V and 2 bases at J, with 7 bases between. This CDR3 is 14 amino acids long. CDR3 region: CASSLDTPTDTQYF. CDR3 nucleotides: TGTGCCAGCAGCTTAGACACGCCCACAGATACGCAGTATTTT.

To note about this clone: Additional DNA sequences in this sample encode the identical CDR3. The V gene is TRBV7-9, the J gene TRBJ1-6; 7 nucleotides line up with TRBD1. The CDR3 sequence is 15 residues long. Germline values: CDR1 SEHNR, CDR2 FQNEAQ (reference sequence). V lost 5 bases and J lost 6; bases outside the gene matches: 7. The DNA for the CDR3 is TGTGCCAGCAGCCCGCGACAGGGAGGTAATTCACCCCTCCACTTT. Protein sequence: CASSPRQGGNSPLHF.

The CDR3, as DNA: TGTGCCAGCAGGATGACTAGCGGGAACTACGAGCAGTACTTC. Its translation is CASRMTSGNYEQYF. The chain uses TRBV2 and TRBJ2-7; the match to TRBD2 covers 11 bases. The CDR3 consists of 14 residues. V lost 6 bases to trimming and J lost 3 bases; unmatched junction nucleotides: 4. In germline, CDR1 is SNHLY, CDR2 FYNNEI.

The chain carries TRBV9 and TRBJ2-2, with 8 nucleotides matching TRBD2. The V and J ends lost 4 bases and 8 bases, in that order; junction bases with no gene match: 13. Germline values: CDR1 SGDLS, CDR2 YYNGEE. The CDR3 length is 16 residues. Here the CDR3 reads CASSPTPGGILGELFF. Written as DNA, the CDR3 is TGTGCCAGCAGCCCGACCCCGGGGGGGATATTAGGGGAGCTGTTTTTT.

The V gene is TRBV6-1, the J gene TRBJ2-5; the D gene is possibly TRBD2 (5 bases). Trimming removed 1 base at V and 4 bases at J, with 10 bases between. From germline, CDR1 is MNHNS and CDR2 SASEGT. The CDR3 runs to 14 residues. The CDR3 DNA is TGTGCCAGCAGTGAAGTAAAACTAGGAGAGACCCAGTACTTC. Protein product: CASSEVKLGETQYF.

The chain is built from TRBV29-1 and TRBJ2-7; 8 bases fit TRBD1. Germline V lookup: CDR1 SQVTM, CDR2 ANQGSEA. Unmatched junction bases numbered 12, after V lost 3 bases and J lost 5 bases. The CDR3 totals 15 residues. CDR3 loop: CSVDGGAGGLNEQYF. The CDR3 DNA is TGCAGCGTTGACGGCGGGGCAGGGGGCCTCAACGAGCAGTACTTC.

CDR3 DNA sequence: TGCGCCAGCAGCCGAGGGACAGGGAACGCTAACTATGGCTACACCTTC. It codes for CASSRGTGNANYGYTF. The chain joins TRBV5-1 to TRBJ1-2, with 9 bases identical to TRBD1. Per the germline V gene, CDR1 is SGHRS and CDR2 is YFSETQ. Trimming cost V 4 bases and J 0 bases; bases outside gene matches: 7. This CDR3 is built from 16 residues.

CDR3 DNA sequence: TGTGCCAGCCAAAGGCCGATGGACAGGGAAGCTTTCTTT. It is translated as CASQRPMDREAFF. The chain recombines TRBV6-1 with TRBJ1-1, with 7 bases lining up with TRBD1. The germline V gene encodes CDR1 MNHNS and CDR2 SASEGT. V lost 8 bases to trimming and J lost 8 bases; unmatched junction nucleotides: 11. The CDR3 contains 13 residues.

The V call is TRBV10-3, the J call TRBJ2-2; D is ambiguous. Deletions cut 8 bases from V and 2 bases from J, with 9 bases between. Germline values: CDR1 ENHRY, CDR2 SYGVKD. This CDR3 has 13 residues. DNA for the CDR3: TGTGCCATCGCCGGGTACAACACCGGGGAGCTGTTTTTT. Translated: CAIAGYNTGELFF.

The chain is built from TRBV5-1 and TRBJ2-4, with 9 bases matching TRBD1. V lost 1 base to trimming and J lost 1 base; unmatched junction nucleotides: 15. From germline, CDR1 is SGHRS and CDR2 YFSETQ. This CDR3 spans 20 amino acids. As DNA, the CDR3 is TGCGCCAGCAGCTTGTGGGGGACCGGACAGGGGTTCGACGCCAAAAACATTCAGTACTTC. Translated: CASSLWGTGQGFDAKNIQYF.

This chain connects TRBV7-2 to TRBJ2-7; no definite D call. V dropped 6 bases and J dropped 3 bases, with 12 bases sitting between them. The CDR3 totals 13 residues. Germline-derived CDR1 and CDR2 are SGHTA and FQGNSA. Here the CDR3 reads CASRTPTHYEQYF. Written as DNA, the CDR3 is TGTGCCAGCAGAACCCCAACCCACTACGAGCAGTACTTC.

This clone was seen only a few times. The V gene is TRBV19, the J gene TRBJ1-2; TRBD1 agrees at 10 bases. CDR3 length: 15 amino acids. From germline, CDR1 is LNHDA and CDR2 SQIVND (reference sequence). V dropped 6 bases and J dropped 4; count of bases not matched to a gene: 8. The CDR3: CASRADRGRIYGYTF. CDR3 DNA: TGTGCCAGTAGGGCGGACAGGGGGAGGATCTATGGCTACACCTTC.

This rearrangement joins TRBV6-1 to TRBJ2-5; no definite D call. The CDR3 totals 11 residues. Trimming stripped 7 bases from V and 5 bases from J, with 8 bases between. CDR1 and CDR2 (germline): MNHNS, SASEGT. For the CDR3, the DNA is TGTGCCAGCACCTTTAGGGAGACCCAGTACTTC. Translating gives CASTFRETQYF.

This chain joins TRBV29-1 and TRBJ2-5; a possible D gene is TRBD1 (6 bases). Germline V CDR1 and CDR2: SQVTM, ANQGSEA. V lost 4 bases and J lost 4, with 13 bases in between. The CDR3 extends over 13 amino acids. The CDR3 reads CSVVPGAGETQYF. CDR3 DNA: TGCAGCGTTGTTCCAGGGGCCGGAGAGACCCAGTACTTC.

V is TRBV4-1 and J is TRBJ2-5; D not resolved. The CDR3 is 15 amino acids. From germline, CDR1 is MGHRA and CDR2 YSYEKL. Trimming pared 1 base from V and 0 bases from J, leaving 9 bases between. CDR3 protein: CASSQGLGYQETQYF. In DNA form, the CDR3 reads TGCGCCAGCAGCCAAGGGTTGGGGTACCAAGAGACCCAGTACTTC.

This chain uses TRBV7-3 with TRBJ2-3; 9 bases fit TRBD2. CDR1 SGHTA and CDR2 FQGTGA come from the germline V gene. The CDR3 consists of 16 residues. J gave up 2 bases and V 5 bases, and 8 bases lay outside the gene matches. CDR3 bases: TGTGCCAGCAGCCCCGGGCTAGCGGGGCTCACAGATACGCAGTATTTT. Protein product: CASSPGLAGLTDTQYF.

The J gene is TRBJ1-6, the V gene TRBV19; TRBD1 matches 8 bases. The length of the CDR3 is 15 residues. The germline V gene has CDR1 LNHDA and CDR2 SQIVND (reference sequence). With 6 bases clipped from V and 7 bases from J, the junction kept 8 bases outside the gene matches. The CDR3 here is CASRPTGTGNSPLHF. In nucleotides, the CDR3 is TGTGCCAGTAGACCTACCGGGACAGGAAATTCACCCCTCCACTTT.